This T cell receptor beta chain comes out of a study of blood T cells in healthy people across ages. Broader study findings: A conclusive naive versus antigen-experienced comparison was prevented by the unsorted PBMCs. TCR beta diversity tracked closely with naive T cell percentage.

On this clonotype itself: The antigen remains unidentified.

Between the trimmed V and J ends, which lost 4 bases and 2 bases, there was a span of 9 bases. The CDR3 has 15 residues. Germline-derived CDR1 and CDR2 are SNHLY and FYNNEI. A second PCR, run for roughly 7 to 12 cycles, used a sample-barcoded 5' primer plus a J-beta primer mix. A template-switch adaptor with 12 random nucleotides tagged each cDNA molecule. Each CDR3 protein gets one entry after TCRdb re-called the 5' RACE reads with MiXCR. The sample shows more than 650,000 distinct CDR3 sequences, 53% of them seen only once. The V and J genes are TRBV2 and TRBJ2-6; D is possibly TRBD2 (7 bases). The sample was blood. The clonotype was recovered from a man at least 80 years old in good health. The CDR3 DNA reads TGTGCCAGCAGTGCCGGGGGGCCTGGGGCCAACGTCCTGACTTTC. Translation: CASSAGGPGANVLTF.